One and the same sample provided the 4 T cell receptor beta chains below, sequenced in a study of T cells in Graves' hyperthyroidism and ophthalmopathy. What was amplified from RNA transcripts were TCR beta CDR3 regions. The study used the HTBI primer set for a first-round RT-PCR of the TCR CDR3. TCRdb passed the multiplex PCR reads through MiXCR, listing each CDR3 protein once. Here the sample spans approximately 510,000 distinct CDR3 sequences, around 50% being singletons. The sample comprised peripheral blood or thyroid tissue (not recorded which). The receptors were sampled from an adult woman with Graves' disease, either hyperthyroidism or ophthalmopathy (not recorded which).

The chain links TRBV20-1 to TRBJ2-5; maybe TRBD1 (6 bases). There are 15 residues in the CDR3. In germline, CDR1 is DFQATT, CDR2 SNEGSKA (reference sequence). V was trimmed by 4 bases and J by 2 bases, leaving 17 bases between them. CDR3 loop: CSANPTGQTQETQYF. As DNA, the CDR3 is TGCAGTGCTAACCCGACCGGACAGACACAAGAGACCCAGTACTTC.

This chain connects TRBV11-3 to TRBJ2-7; possibly TRBD1 for D (6 bases). Trimming removed 2 bases from V and 9 bases from J, with 17 bases in between. The CDR3 has 14 amino acids. The germline V gene encodes CDR1 SGHNT and CDR2 YENEEA. The DNA for the CDR3 is TGTGCCAGCAGCTTAAATGACAGGCAAGGAGCGCAGTACTTC. The encoded protein is CASSLNDRQGAQYF. Together with reference TRBV11-3 and TRBJ2-7, the CDR3 gives the full variable domain: EAGVVQSPRYKIIEKKQPVAFWCNPISGHNTLYWYLQNLGQGPELLIRYENEEAVDDSQLPKDRFSAERLKGVDSTLKIQPAELGDSAVYLCASSLNDRQGAQYFGPGTRLTVT.

This clonotype was recorded many times. J is TRBJ2-5 and V is TRBV18, with TRBD1 identical over 9 bases. Trimming took 3 bases from V and 5 from J; bases not matched to a gene: 4. This CDR3 is built from 14 residues. Germline V gene sequence: CDR1 KGHSH, CDR2 LQKENI. CDR3 bases: TGTGCCAGCTCACCTAGGACAGGGGACGAGACCCAGTACTTC. As protein: CASSPRTGDETQYF.

This clonotype has a handful of counts. The chain has TRBV2 and TRBJ1-4, with 8 bases aligning to TRBD1. From germline, CDR1 is SNHLY and CDR2 FYNNEI. The trim removed 7 bases at V and 7 bases at J, leaving 8 bases unmatched. The CDR3 has 14 residues. In DNA, the CDR3 is TGTGCCAGCACCTTGACAGGGACAGGTGAAAAACTGTTTTTT. This gives the protein CASTLTGTGEKLFF.